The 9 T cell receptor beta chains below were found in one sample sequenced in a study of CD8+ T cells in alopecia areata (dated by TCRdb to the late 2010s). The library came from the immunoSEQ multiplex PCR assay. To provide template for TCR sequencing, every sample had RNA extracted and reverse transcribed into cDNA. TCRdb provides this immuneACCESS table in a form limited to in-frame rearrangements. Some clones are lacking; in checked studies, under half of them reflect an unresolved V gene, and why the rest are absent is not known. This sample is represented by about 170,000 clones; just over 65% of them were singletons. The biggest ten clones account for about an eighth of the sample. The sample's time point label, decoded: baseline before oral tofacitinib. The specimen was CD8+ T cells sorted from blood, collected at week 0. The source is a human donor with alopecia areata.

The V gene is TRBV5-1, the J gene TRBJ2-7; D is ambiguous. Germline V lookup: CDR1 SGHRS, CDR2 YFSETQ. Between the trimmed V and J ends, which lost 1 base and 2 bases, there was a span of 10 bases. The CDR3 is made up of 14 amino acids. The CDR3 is CASSLFGSAYEQYF. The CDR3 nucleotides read TGCGCCAGCAGCTTGTTCGGCAGCGCCTACGAGCAGTACTTC.

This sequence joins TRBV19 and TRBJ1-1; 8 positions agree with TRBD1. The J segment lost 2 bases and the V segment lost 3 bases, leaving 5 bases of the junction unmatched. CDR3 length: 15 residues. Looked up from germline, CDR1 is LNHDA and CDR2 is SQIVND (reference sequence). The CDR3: CASSIWTGLNTEAFF. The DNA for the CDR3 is TGTGCCAGTAGTATTTGGACAGGGTTAAACACTGAAGCTTTCTTT. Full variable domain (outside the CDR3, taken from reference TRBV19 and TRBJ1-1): DGGITQSPKYLFRKEGQNVTLSCEQNLNHDAMYWYRQDPGQGLRLIYYSQIVNDFQKGDIAEGYSVSREKKESFPLTVTSAQKNPTAFYLCASSIWTGLNTEAFFGQGTRLTVV.

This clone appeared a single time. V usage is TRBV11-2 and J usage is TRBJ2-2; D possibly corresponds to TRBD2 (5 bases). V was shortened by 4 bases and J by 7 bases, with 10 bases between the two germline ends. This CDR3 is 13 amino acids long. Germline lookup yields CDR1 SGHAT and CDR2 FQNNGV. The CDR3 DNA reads TGTGCCAGCAGCTACGGGGATTACGGGGAGCTGTTTTTT. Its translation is CASSYGDYGELFF. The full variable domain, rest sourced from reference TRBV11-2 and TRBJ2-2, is EAGVAQSPRYKIIEKRQSVAFWCNPISGHATLYWYQQILGQGPKLLIQFQNNGVVDDSQLPKDRFSAERLKGVDSTLKIQPAKLEDSAVYLCASSYGDYGELFFGEGSRLTVL.

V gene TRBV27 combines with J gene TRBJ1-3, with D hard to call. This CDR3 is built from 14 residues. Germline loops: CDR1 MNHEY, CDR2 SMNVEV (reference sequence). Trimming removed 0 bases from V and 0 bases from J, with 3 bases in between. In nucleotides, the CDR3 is TGTGCCAGCAGTTTATCCAGCTCTGGAAACACCATATATTTT. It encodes CASSLSSSGNTIYF.

The CDR3 region has the DNA TGTGCCAGCAGCCCTACTAGCCGTCCAGATACGCAGTATTTT. Its translation is CASSPTSRPDTQYF. V and J are TRBV11-2 and TRBJ2-3; tentative D call: TRBD2 (6 bases). Trimming stripped 5 bases from V and 4 bases from J, with 13 bases between. CDR1 is SGHAT and CDR2 is FQNNGV in the germline V gene. The CDR3 sequence is 14 residues long. Full variable domain (missing parts from reference TRBV11-2 and TRBJ2-3): EAGVAQSPRYKIIEKRQSVAFWCNPISGHATLYWYQQILGQGPKLLIQFQNNGVVDDSQLPKDRFSAERLKGVDSTLKIQPAKLEDSAVYLCASSPTSRPDTQYFGPGTRLTVL.

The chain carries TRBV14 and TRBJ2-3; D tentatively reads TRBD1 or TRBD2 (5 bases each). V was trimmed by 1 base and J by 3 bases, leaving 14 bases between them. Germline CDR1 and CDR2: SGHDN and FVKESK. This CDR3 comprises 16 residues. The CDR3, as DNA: TGTGCCAGCAGCCAAGGACAGTTCCGAGGGACAGATACGCAGTATTTT. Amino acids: CASSQGQFRGTDTQYF.

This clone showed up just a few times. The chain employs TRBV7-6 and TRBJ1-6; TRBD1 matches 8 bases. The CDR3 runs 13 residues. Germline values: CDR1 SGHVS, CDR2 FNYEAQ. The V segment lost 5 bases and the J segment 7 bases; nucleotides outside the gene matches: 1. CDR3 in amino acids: CASSRQGNSPLHF. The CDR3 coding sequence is TGTGCCAGCAGCCGACAGGGGAATTCACCCCTCCACTTT.

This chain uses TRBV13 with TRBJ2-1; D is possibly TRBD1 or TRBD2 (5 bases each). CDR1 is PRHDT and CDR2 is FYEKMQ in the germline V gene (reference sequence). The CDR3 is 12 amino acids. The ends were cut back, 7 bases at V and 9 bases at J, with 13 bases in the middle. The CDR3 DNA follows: TGTGCCAGCACCCAAGTGAGGGGTGAGCAGTTCTTC. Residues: CASTQVRGEQFF.

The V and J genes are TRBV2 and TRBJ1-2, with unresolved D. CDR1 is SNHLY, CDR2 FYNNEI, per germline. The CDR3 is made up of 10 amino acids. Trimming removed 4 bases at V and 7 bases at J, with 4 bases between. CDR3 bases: TGTGCCAGCAGTGTGATTGGCTACACCTTC. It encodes CASSVIGYTF.